Listed here are 10 T cell receptor beta chains from one sample, sequenced in a study of radiotherapy plus CTLA-4 blockade in lung cancer. Generated by immunoSEQ multiplex PCR, the TCRdb table keeps only in-frame clones and is missing some. This table has some 90,000 clones, around 85% appearing once. The sample was peripheral blood, taken from a patient treated with radiotherapy plus ipilimumab. The receptors were gathered from a human donor with non-small cell lung cancer who had a partial response to radiotherapy plus ipilimumab.

The chain uses TRBV11-2 and TRBJ2-2; weak D call: TRBD2 (6 bases). Deletions cut 5 bases from V and 1 base from J, with 14 bases between. This CDR3 has 16 amino acids. Per germline, CDR1 SGHAT and CDR2 FQNNGV. The CDR3 loop reads CASSPEGLENTGELFF. CDR3 in DNA: TGTGCCAGCAGCCCCGAGGGACTGGAGAACACCGGGGAGCTGTTTTTT.

A note on this clone: One end of the junction varies from germline; a read error may be responsible. The J gene is TRBJ2-1, the V gene TRBV7-2, with a tentative D call TRBD2 (6 bases). The CDR3 is made up of 11 amino acids. Germline V gene lookup returns CDR1 SGHTA and CDR2 FQGNSA. CDR3 in amino acids: CASSILATEIF. DNA of the CDR3: TGTGCCAGCAGCATACTAGCTACGGAAATCTTC.

This chain connects TRBV28 to TRBJ2-1, with 12 bases aligning to TRBD1. This CDR3 has 14 amino acids. Looked up from germline, CDR1 is MDHEN and CDR2 is SYDVKM. Unmatched junction bases numbered 4, after V lost 6 bases and J lost 7 bases. CDR3: CASRGTGGRNEQFF. In DNA form, the CDR3 reads TGTGCCAGCAGGGGGACAGGGGGCCGGAATGAGCAGTTCTTC.

The V gene is TRBV20-1, the J gene TRBJ2-7; TRBD1 matches 7 bases. The CDR3 runs to 11 residues. Germline assignment: CDR1 DFQATT and CDR2 SNEGSKA (reference sequence). The V and J ends lost 7 bases and 4 bases, in that order; junction bases with no gene match: 4. The CDR3 sequence: CSGGQVYEQYV. In DNA, the CDR3 is TGCAGTGGTGGACAGGTATACGAGCAGTACGTC.

The chain recombines TRBV7-9 with TRBJ2-3; 8 bases align to TRBD2. Trimming removed 5 bases from V and 1 base from J; junction bases left unmatched: 5. CDR1 is SEHNR, CDR2 FQNEAQ, per germline (reference sequence). This CDR3 has 15 residues. For the CDR3, the DNA is TGTGCCAGCAGCCGCCCTAGCGGGCGCACAGATACGCAGTATTTT. Residues: CASSRPSGRTDTQYF. The full variable domain, rest sourced from reference TRBV7-9 and TRBJ2-3, is DTGVSQNPRHKITKRGQNVTFRCDPISEHNRLYWYRQTLGQGPEFLTYFQNEAQLEKSRLLSDRFSAERPKGSFSTLEIQRTEQGDSAMYLCASSRPSGRTDTQYFGPGTRLTVL.

The chain carries TRBV7-9 and TRBJ1-3; no clear D gene. The V end lost 5 bases, the J end lost 3 bases, and 23 bases lay between the germline ends. Germline V gene sequence: CDR1 SEHNR, CDR2 FQNEAQ (reference sequence). This CDR3 is built from 18 residues. The CDR3 DNA follows: TGTGCCAGCAGCCCAGACCTGGGGAGAAAAAGGCGTGGAAACACCATATATTTT. Protein: CASSPDLGRKRRGNTIYF.

The rearrangement links TRBV6-4 to TRBJ2-3, with TRBD1 matching 12 bases. The germline V gene has CDR1 MRHNA and CDR2 SNTAGT. The J segment lost 1 base and the V segment lost 2 bases, leaving 1 base of the junction unmatched. This CDR3 is built from 16 residues. The CDR3 DNA reads TGTGCCAGCAGTGACGGGACAGGGGGCGGCACAGATACGCAGTATTTT. Translating it yields CASSDGTGGGTDTQYF.

This clone was found a few times. This chain uses TRBV5-1 with TRBJ2-1, with D maybe TRBD2 (5 bases). Germline lookup yields CDR1 SGHRS and CDR2 YFSETQ. The CDR3 extends over 15 amino acids. V dropped 1 base and J dropped 0 bases, with 8 bases sitting between them. DNA for the CDR3: TGCGCCAGCAGCTTGTCGGGGAGCTCCTACAATGAGCAGTTCTTC. Translated: CASSLSGSSYNEQFF.

This clone was picked up a small number of times. This rearrangement joins TRBV9 to TRBJ2-1; D is unresolved. Trimming removed 0 bases from V and 7 bases from J, with 8 bases in between. The germline gives CDR1 SGDLS, CDR2 YYNGEE. CDR3 size: 13 residues. The CDR3 nucleotides are TGTGCCAGCAGCGTAGACCCTAAGAATGAGCAGTTCTTC. The encoded protein is CASSVDPKNEQFF.

The chain carries TRBV4-1 and TRBJ2-7; 11 positions agree with TRBD2. V dropped 4 bases and J dropped 4; count of bases not matched to a gene: 9. The CDR3 extends over 16 amino acids. From germline, CDR1 is MGHRA and CDR2 YSYEKL. CDR3 in DNA: TGCGCCAGCAGCCCTAATCTACTAGCGGGAGTTTACGAGCAGTACTTC. Translating it yields CASSPNLLAGVYEQYF.